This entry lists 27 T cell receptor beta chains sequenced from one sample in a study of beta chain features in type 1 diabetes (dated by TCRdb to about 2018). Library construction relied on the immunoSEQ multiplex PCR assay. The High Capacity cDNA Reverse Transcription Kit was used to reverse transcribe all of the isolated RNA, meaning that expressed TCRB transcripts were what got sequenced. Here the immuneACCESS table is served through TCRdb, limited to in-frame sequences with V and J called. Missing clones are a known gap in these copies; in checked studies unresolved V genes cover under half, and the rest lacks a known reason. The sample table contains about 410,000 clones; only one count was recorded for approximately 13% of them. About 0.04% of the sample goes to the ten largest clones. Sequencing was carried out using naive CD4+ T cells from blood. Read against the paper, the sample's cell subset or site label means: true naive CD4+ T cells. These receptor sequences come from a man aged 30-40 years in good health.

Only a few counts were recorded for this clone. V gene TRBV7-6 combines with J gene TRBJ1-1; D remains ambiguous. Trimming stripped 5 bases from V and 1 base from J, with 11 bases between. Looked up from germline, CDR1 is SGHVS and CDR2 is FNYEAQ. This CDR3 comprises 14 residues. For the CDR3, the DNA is TGTGCCAGCAGCCTGGGCCTCCAGAACACTGAAGCTTTCTTT. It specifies CASSLGLQNTEAFF.

CDR3 nucleotide sequence: TGTGCCAGCAGCTACACTAGTATGACGGATACGCAGTATTTT. It yields the protein CASSYTSMTDTQYF. The chain employs TRBV7-2 and TRBJ2-3, with D possibly being TRBD2 (5 bases). The V end lost 4 bases, the J end lost 6 bases, and 14 bases lay between the germline ends. In germline, CDR1 is SGHTA, CDR2 FQGNSA. This CDR3 is built from 14 residues. Supplemented by reference TRBV7-2 and TRBJ2-3, the full variable domain reads GAGVSQSPSNKVTEKGKDVELRCDPISGHTALYWYRQSLGQGLEFLIYFQGNSAPDKSGLPSDRFSAERTGGSVSTLTIQRTQQEDSAVYLCASSYTSMTDTQYFGPGTRLTVL.

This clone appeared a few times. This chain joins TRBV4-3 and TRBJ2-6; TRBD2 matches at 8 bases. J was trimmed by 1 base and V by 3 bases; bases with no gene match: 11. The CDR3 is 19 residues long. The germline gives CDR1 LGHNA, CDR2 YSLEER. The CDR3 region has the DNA TGCGCCAGCAGCCACGCCTTCGGACTAGCTCTGTCTGGGGCCAACGTCCTGACTTTC. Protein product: CASSHAFGLALSGANVLTF.

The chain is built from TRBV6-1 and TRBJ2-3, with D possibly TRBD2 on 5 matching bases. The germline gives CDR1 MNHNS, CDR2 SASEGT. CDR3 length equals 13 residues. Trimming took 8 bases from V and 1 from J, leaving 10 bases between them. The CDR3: CASFLGGTDTQYF. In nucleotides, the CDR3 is TGTGCCAGCTTCCTCGGGGGCACAGATACGCAGTATTTT.

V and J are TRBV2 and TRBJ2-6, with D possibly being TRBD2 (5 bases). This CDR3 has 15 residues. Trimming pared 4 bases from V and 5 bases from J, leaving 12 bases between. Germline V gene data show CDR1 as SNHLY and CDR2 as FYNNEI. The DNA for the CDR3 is TGTGCCAGCAGTGTGAGGGATCGACGGGCCAACGTCCTGACTTTC. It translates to CASSVRDRRANVLTF.

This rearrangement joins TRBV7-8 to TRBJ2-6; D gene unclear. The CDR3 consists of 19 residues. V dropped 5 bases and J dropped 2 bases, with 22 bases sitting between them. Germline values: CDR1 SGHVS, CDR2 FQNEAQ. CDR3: CASSPRGRLSPAGANVLTF. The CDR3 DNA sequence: TGTGCCAGCAGCCCCCGAGGAAGGCTATCCCCTGCTGGGGCCAACGTCCTGACTTTC.

CDR3 bases: TGTGCCAGCAGCGTTGGGCTAGCGGCTCAAGAGACCCAGTACTTC. This sequence encodes CASSVGLAAQETQYF. The chain recombines TRBV9 with TRBJ2-5, with 7 positions matching TRBD2. This CDR3 contains 15 residues. The germline gives CDR1 SGDLS, CDR2 YYNGEE. V trimming: 2 bases; J trimming: 2 bases; junction bases outside the gene matches: 6.

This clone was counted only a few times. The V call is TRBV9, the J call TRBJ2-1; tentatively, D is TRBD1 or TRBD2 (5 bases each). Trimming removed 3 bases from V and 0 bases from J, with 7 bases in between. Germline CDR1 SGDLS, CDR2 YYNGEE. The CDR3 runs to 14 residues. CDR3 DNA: TGTGCCAGCAGCGGAGGGACCTCCTACAATGAGCAGTTCTTC. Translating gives CASSGGTSYNEQFF.

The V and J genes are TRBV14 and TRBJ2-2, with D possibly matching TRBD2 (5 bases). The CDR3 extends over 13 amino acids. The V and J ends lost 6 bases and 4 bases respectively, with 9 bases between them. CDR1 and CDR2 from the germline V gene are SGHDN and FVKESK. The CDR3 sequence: CASSYAGTGELFF. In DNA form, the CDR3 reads TGTGCCAGCAGTTACGCGGGCACCGGGGAGCTGTTTTTT.

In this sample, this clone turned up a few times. CDR3 in amino acids: CASSEVGLGGKTF. Here the CDR3 DNA reads TGTGCCAGCAGTGAAGTTGGATTGGGGGGAAAAACCTTC. J is TRBJ1-2 and V is TRBV25-1; possibly TRBD1 for D (5 bases). This CDR3 region has 13 residues. Germline values: CDR1 MGHDK, CDR2 SYGVNS. The ends were cut back, 2 bases at V and 14 bases at J, with 18 bases in the middle.

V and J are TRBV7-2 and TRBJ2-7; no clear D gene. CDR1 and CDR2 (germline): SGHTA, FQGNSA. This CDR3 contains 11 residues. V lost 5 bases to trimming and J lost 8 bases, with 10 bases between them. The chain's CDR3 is CASSPPRKQYV. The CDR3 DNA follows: TGTGCCAGCAGCCCGCCGAGGAAGCAGTACGTC.

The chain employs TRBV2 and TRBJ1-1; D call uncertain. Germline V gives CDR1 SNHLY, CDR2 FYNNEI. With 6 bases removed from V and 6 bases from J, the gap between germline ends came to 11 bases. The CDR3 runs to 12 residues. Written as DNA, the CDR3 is TGTGCCAGCAGCAACGACTTCGCTGAAGCTTTCTTT. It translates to CASSNDFAEAFF.

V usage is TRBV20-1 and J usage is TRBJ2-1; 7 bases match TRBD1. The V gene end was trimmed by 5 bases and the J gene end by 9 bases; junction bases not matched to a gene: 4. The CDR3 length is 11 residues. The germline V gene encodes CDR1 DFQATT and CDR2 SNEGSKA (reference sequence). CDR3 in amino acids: CSAYRGSEQFF. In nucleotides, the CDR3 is TGCAGTGCTTACAGGGGTTCTGAGCAGTTCTTC.

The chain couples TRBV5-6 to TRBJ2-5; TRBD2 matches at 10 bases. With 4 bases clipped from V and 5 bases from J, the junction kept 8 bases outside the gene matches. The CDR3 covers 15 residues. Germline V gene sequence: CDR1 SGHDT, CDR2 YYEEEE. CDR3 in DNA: TGTGCCAGCAGCAGTTTAGCGGGGGGCAGGGAGACCCAGTACTTC. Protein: CASSSLAGGRETQYF. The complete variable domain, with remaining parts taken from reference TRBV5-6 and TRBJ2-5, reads DAGVTQSPTHLIKTRGQQVTLRCSPKSGHDTVSWYQQALGQGPQFIFQYYEEEERQRGNFPDRFSGHQFPNYSSELNVNALLLGDSALYLCASSSLAGGRETQYFGPGTRLLVL.

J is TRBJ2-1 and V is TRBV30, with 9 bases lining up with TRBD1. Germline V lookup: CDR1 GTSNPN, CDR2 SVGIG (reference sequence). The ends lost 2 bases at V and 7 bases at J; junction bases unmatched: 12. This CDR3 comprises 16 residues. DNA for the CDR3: TGTGCCTGGAGTCATGGGGGGACAGGGCGGTGGAATGAGCAGTTCTTC. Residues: CAWSHGGTGRWNEQFF. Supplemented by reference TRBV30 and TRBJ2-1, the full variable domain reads SQTIHQWPATLVQPVGSPLSLECTVEGTSNPNLYWYRQAAGRGLQLLFYSVGIGQISSEVPQNLSASRPQDRQFILSSKKLLLSDSGFYLCAWSHGGTGRWNEQFFGPGTRLTVL.

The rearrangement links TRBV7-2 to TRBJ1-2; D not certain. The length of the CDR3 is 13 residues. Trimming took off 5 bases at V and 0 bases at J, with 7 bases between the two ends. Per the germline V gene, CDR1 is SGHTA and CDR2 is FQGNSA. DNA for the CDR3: TGTGCCAGCAGCCTCCCTGCTAACTATGGCTACACCTTC. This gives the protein CASSLPANYGYTF.

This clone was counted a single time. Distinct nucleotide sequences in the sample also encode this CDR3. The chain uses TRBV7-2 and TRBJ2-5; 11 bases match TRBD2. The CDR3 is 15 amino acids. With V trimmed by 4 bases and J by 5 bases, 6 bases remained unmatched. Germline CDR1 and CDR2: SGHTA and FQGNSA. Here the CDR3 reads CASSSLAGGRETQYF. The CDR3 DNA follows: TGTGCCAGCAGCTCGTTAGCGGGGGGGCGGGAGACCCAGTACTTC.

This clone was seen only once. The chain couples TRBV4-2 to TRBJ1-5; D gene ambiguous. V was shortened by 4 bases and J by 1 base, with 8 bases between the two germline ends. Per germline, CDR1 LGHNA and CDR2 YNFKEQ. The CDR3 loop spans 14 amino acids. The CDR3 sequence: CASSRTESNQPQHF. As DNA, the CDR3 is TGTGCCAGCAGCCGAACAGAGAGCAATCAGCCCCAGCATTTT.

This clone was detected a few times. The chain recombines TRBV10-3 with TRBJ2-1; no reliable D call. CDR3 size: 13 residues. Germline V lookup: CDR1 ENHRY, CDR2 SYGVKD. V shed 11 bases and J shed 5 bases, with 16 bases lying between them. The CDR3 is CALSETANNEQFF. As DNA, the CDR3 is TGTGCCCTATCGGAAACGGCGAACAATGAGCAGTTCTTC.

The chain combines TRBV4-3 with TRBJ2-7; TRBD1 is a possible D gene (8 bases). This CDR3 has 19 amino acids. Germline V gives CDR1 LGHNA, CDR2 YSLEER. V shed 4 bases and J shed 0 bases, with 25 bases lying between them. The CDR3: CASSRSKAGQASSSYEQYF. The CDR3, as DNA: TGCGCCAGCAGCCGCTCAAAAGCGGGACAGGCCTCGAGCTCCTACGAGCAGTACTTC.

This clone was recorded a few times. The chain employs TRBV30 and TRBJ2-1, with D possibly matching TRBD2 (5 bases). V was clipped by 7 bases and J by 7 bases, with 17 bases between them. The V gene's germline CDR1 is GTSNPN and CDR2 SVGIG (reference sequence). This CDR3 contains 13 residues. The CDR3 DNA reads TGTGCCTCTAATCAACTAGTGTTGAATGAGCAGTTCTTC. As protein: CASNQLVLNEQFF.

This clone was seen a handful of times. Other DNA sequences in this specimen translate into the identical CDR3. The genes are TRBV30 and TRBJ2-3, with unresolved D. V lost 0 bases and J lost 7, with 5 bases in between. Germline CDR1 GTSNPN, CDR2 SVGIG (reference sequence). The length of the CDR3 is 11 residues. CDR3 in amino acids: CAWSVQNTQYF. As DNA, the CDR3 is TGTGCCTGGAGTGTACAGAATACGCAGTATTTT. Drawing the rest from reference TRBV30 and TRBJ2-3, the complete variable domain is SQTIHQWPATLVQPVGSPLSLECTVEGTSNPNLYWYRQAAGRGLQLLFYSVGIGQISSEVPQNLSASRPQDRQFILSSKKLLLSDSGFYLCAWSVQNTQYFGPGTRLTVL.

The CDR3 nucleotides read TGTGCCAGCAGCTTAGTGGGTGGAAAACTGTTTTTT. Protein product: CASSLVGGKLFF. This chain joins TRBV7-2 and TRBJ1-4; D remains unclear. The CDR3 runs to 12 residues. The V end lost 1 base, the J end lost 10 bases, and 7 bases lay between the germline ends. CDR1 SGHTA and CDR2 FQGNSA come from the germline V gene.

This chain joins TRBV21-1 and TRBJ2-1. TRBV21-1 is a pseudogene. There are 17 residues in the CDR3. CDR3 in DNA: TGTGCCAGCAGCAAAGGGTTAGTGGGAAGATCCTACAATGAGCAGTTCTTC. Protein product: CASSKGLVGRSYNEQFF.

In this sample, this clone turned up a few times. CDR3 nucleotide sequence: TGTGCCAGCAGCCCCCAGGGGCTTCGGGCAGATACGCAGTATTTT. Its translation is CASSPQGLRADTQYF. The chain links TRBV11-2 to TRBJ2-3, with a possible D match to TRBD1 (6 bases). Germline V gene sequence: CDR1 SGHAT, CDR2 FQNNGV. Deletions cut 5 bases from V and 4 bases from J, with 16 bases between. CDR3 size: 15 residues.

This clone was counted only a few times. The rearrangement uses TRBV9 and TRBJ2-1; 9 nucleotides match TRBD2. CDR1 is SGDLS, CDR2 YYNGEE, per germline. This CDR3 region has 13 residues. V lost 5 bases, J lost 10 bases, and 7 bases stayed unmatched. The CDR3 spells CASRSSGSGEQFF. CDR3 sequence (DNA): TGTGCCAGCAGGAGTAGCGGGAGTGGCGAGCAGTTCTTC.

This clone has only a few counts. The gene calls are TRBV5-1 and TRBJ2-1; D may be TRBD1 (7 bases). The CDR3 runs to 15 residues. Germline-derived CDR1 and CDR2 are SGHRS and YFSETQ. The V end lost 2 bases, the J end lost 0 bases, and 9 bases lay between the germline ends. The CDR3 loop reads CASSFQGGSYNEQFF. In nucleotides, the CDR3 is TGCGCCAGCAGCTTCCAGGGGGGCTCCTACAATGAGCAGTTCTTC.